This T cell receptor beta chain was sequenced for a study of blood T cell repertoires in COVID-19. Germline lookup yields CDR1 MNHEY and CDR2 SVGAGI. Trimming cost V 2 bases and J 3 bases, with 6 bases left between them. The CDR3 length is 13 residues. Sequencing was performed with immunoSEQ multiplex PCR; in TCRdb, only in-frame clones are kept and a portion is missing. The table has 250,000 to 350,000 clones, around 87% seen once. The specimen was PBMCs or T cells enriched from blood (not recorded which). This TCR came from a woman aged 25 to 39 who had recovered from COVID-19. This chain uses TRBV6-5 with TRBJ2-3, with a tentative D call TRBD2 (5 bases). The CDR3, as DNA: TGTGCCAGCAGTTACGGCGGGACAGATACGCAGTATTTT. Its protein product is CASSYGGTDTQYF.